This TCR beta chain comes out of a study of blood T cell repertoires in COVID-19. Study as a whole: Collection of acute and convalescent COVID-19 samples took place in the United States, Italy and Spain.

Repertoires were generated with immunoSEQ multiplex PCR, while TCRdb's copy carries only in-frame clones and drops some. Here the sample spans some 130,000 clones, about nine tenths being singletons. This CDR3 has 14 residues. Germline loops: CDR1 SGHDT, CDR2 YYEEEE. V was cut by 0 bases and J by 9 bases, with 13 bases left in between. Material for sequencing was peripheral blood. This chain connects TRBV5-6 to TRBJ2-1, with a possible D match to TRBD2 (5 bases). The receptor was derived from a man between 60 and 75 years old with COVID-19, enrolled during active disease. CDR3 sequence reads: CASSLGTSLGEQFF. CDR3 DNA: TGTGCCAGCAGCTTGGGGACTTCCCTCGGTGAGCAGTTCTTC.